This T cell receptor (beta chain) was identified in a study of human T cells and chemical hapten exposure. The library tagged each cDNA molecule with unique molecular identifiers. Each CDR3 protein is one row after TCRdb ran MiXCR on the reads. Among about 120,000 distinct CDR3 sequences listed, approximately 9.3% were seen once. Extraction yielded total RNA from whole blood (unfractionated). The CDR3 consists of 14 residues. The germline V gene encodes CDR1 MGHDK and CDR2 SYGVNS. V was shortened by 6 bases and J by 2 bases, with 11 bases between the two germline ends. This receptor was obtained from a human donor in good health. Some clones in this sample may be carry-over from other donors' samples. The sample comprised whole blood. The chain combines TRBV25-1 with TRBJ2-1, with a possible D match to TRBD2 (5 bases). Here the CDR3 DNA reads TGTGCCAGCAGCCGGGGATTTGCCTACAATGAGCAGTTCTTC. Its protein is CASSRGFAYNEQFF.